Here is one T cell receptor beta chain with its context. Its specificity is unknown. There are 15 residues in the CDR3. The study ran its PCR with 60 Vbeta and 13 Jbeta primers. Using immunoSEQ multiplex PCR, the repertoire was profiled, and TCRdb retains in-frame clones only, with some absent. The repertoire holds 150,000 to 200,000 clones, with around a tenth as singletons. The data were obtained in a study of cytomegalovirus exposure and HLA in healthy donors. Study information: From about 170 million T cells, an earlier analysis saw approximately 120 million unique TCR beta sequences.

Overall study findings and caveats: Confirmation was obtained in vitro that a few CMV-associated chains are specific for CMV antigens. HLA alleles were associated with fewer than 20,000 TCR beta sequences in a later analysis at 0.05 false discovery rate.

This chain uses TRBV21-1 with TRBJ2-7; TRBD2 is the table's D call, not checked against the DNA. TRBV21-1 is given as a pseudogene. Sequencing was performed on PBMCs. This receptor was taken from a woman aged 25 to 39 in good health and CMV-seropositive. This chain's CDR3 is CASSKQGCGSYEQYF. DNA for the CDR3: TGTGCCAGCAGCAAACAGGGCTGCGGGAGCTACGAGCAGTACTTC.